This is a list of T cell receptor beta chains from one sample in a study of shared clonotypes between healthy human individuals. Libraries were prepared by immunoSEQ multiplex PCR; TCRdb keeps only in-frame clonotypes and omits some of them. The sample has about 1.1 million clones; 77% are singletons. Sequenced material: memory CD4+ T cells from PBMCs. These TCRs come from a man aged 18 to 35 in good health. Some clones in this sample may be carry-over from other donors' samples. Both conserved end residues are part of each CDR3. A D gene is named only where the DNA matches it firmly. The listing skips clone size in some rows; elsewhere it reads once, few, many or a size class.

DNA: TGTGCCAGCAGCCAAGATCACGGTGGATCGGAGACCCAGTACTTC
CDR3: CASSQDHGGSETQYF
J: TRBJ2-5
D: -
size: few
V: TRBV4-2

DNA: TGCGCCAGCAGCCAAGACATACTTAACACCGGGGAGCTGTTTTTT
CDR3: CASSQDILNTGELFF
J: TRBJ2-2
D: -
size: -
V: TRBV5-1

DNA: TGTGCCAGCAGTGGGGGTAGGGGGGCTGTCGGAACCGAGCAGTACTTC
CDR3: CASSGGRGAVGTEQYF
J: TRBJ2-7
D: -
size: once
V: TRBV6-1

DNA: TGTGCCAGCAGTACGGGTCAGCCCCAGCATTTT
CDR3: CASSTGQPQHF
J: TRBJ1-5
D: -
size: -
V: TRBV28

DNA: TGTGCCATCAGTGCAGCGGGAGCGAGCACCGGGGAGCTGTTTTTT
CDR3: CAISAAGASTGELFF
J: TRBJ2-2
D: TRBD2
size: once
V: TRBV10-3

DNA: TGTGCCTCGCGTCGGAGCCTCTATGGCTACACCTTC
CDR3: CASRRSLYGYTF
J: TRBJ1-2
D: -
size: -
V: TRBV30

DNA: TGTGCCAGCAGTTACGATCACTCGGGGGATACGCAGTATTTT
CDR3: CASSYDHSGDTQYF
J: TRBJ2-3
D: -
size: once
V: TRBV6-5

DNA: TGTGCCAGTAGTAGGGCCAACACCGGGACAGGGCATTATGGCTACACCTTC
CDR3: CASSRANTGTGHYGYTF
J: TRBJ1-2
D: TRBD1
size: once
V: TRBV19

DNA: TGCGCCAGCAGCTTGGGACAGGGAAACCAAGAGACCCAGTACTTC
CDR3: CASSLGQGNQETQYF
J: TRBJ2-5
D: TRBD1
size: many
V: TRBV5-1

DNA: TGTGCCAGCAGCCAAGAAGTGGCTAGCGGGAGTGAGACCCAGTACTTC
CDR3: CASSQEVASGSETQYF
J: TRBJ2-5
D: TRBD2
size: -
V: TRBV4-2

DNA: TGTGCCATCACCCAAGGAGGGGCCACAAAGCAGTACTTC
CDR3: CAITQGGATKQYF
J: TRBJ2-7
D: -
size: few
V: TRBV10-3

DNA: TGTGCTAGTGCACTGACAGGGGAGAATGAGCAGTTCTTC
CDR3: CASALTGENEQFF
J: TRBJ2-1
D: TRBD1
size: -
V: TRBV12-5

DNA: TGTGCCAGCAGCCTCCCCCTTGGGGAGCACTATGGCTACACCTTC
CDR3: CASSLPLGEHYGYTF
J: TRBJ1-2
D: -
size: -
V: TRBV5-4

DNA: TGTGCCAGCAGTTATCGAGGGGAGCTGTTTTTT
CDR3: CASSYRGELFF
J: TRBJ2-2
D: -
size: -
V: TRBV6-5

DNA: TGTGCCATCAGAGCAGGCACAGATACGCAGTATTTT
CDR3: CAIRAGTDTQYF
J: TRBJ2-3
D: -
size: -
V: TRBV10-3

DNA: TGTGCCAGCAGTTTATCGGGACAGGGGTCCATTCAGTACTTC
CDR3: CASSLSGQGSIQYF
J: TRBJ2-4
D: TRBD1
size: -
V: TRBV27

DNA: TGTGCCTGGAGTACACGGGCTGAGCAGTTCTTC
CDR3: CAWSTRAEQFF
J: TRBJ2-1
D: -
size: -
V: TRBV30

DNA: TGTGCCAGCAGTCCCCTCACAGGCCTAAACTCTGGGGCCAACGTCCTGACTTTC
CDR3: CASSPLTGLNSGANVLTF
J: TRBJ2-6
D: -
size: -
V: TRBV28

DNA: TGCAGCGGCTGGGACTATGGCTACACCTTC
CDR3: CSGWDYGYTF
J: TRBJ1-2
D: -
size: -
V: TRBV29-1

DNA: TGTGCCTGGACCGGGACAGGACGAGGAAACACCATATATTTT
CDR3: CAWTGTGRGNTIYF
J: TRBJ1-3
D: TRBD1
size: -
V: TRBV30

DNA: TGCGCCAGCAGCTTGGGCGGGGGCAGGGGCTATGGCTACACCTTC
CDR3: CASSLGGGRGYGYTF
J: TRBJ1-2
D: -
size: -
V: TRBV5-1

DNA: TGCGCCAGCAGCTTGGGGCCTCCTGACTCTGGAAACACCATATATTTT
CDR3: CASSLGPPDSGNTIYF
J: TRBJ1-3
D: -
size: once
V: TRBV5-1

DNA: TGCAGCGCCGGCAGGGACTATGGCTACACCTTC
CDR3: CSAGRDYGYTF
J: TRBJ1-2
D: -
size: once
V: TRBV29-1

DNA: TGTGCCAGCAGCGTAGCTGGACGTGGCTACACCTTC
CDR3: CASSVAGRGYTF
J: TRBJ1-2
D: -
size: once
V: TRBV9

DNA: TGTGCCAGCACCCTAGGGTGGGGCACTTTCCACACTGAAGCTTTCTTT
CDR3: CASTLGWGTFHTEAFF
J: TRBJ1-1
D: -
size: -
V: TRBV28

DNA: TGTGCCAGCAGCGTAGGGGACAGATACGAGCAGTACTTC
CDR3: CASSVGDRYEQYF
J: TRBJ2-7
D: TRBD1
size: -
V: TRBV9

DNA: TGTGCCTGGAGTACCCACCGGGCTGTCGGGGAGCAGTACTTC
CDR3: CAWSTHRAVGEQYF
J: TRBJ2-7
D: -
size: -
V: TRBV30

DNA: TGTGCCACCCGGGACGTCACCTACGAGCAGTACTTC
CDR3: CATRDVTYEQYF
J: TRBJ2-7
D: -
size: -
V: TRBV6-6

DNA: TGTGCCAGCAGCTTAGGTGGGACGTCGTCCTACGAGCAGTACTTC
CDR3: CASSLGGTSSYEQYF
J: TRBJ2-7
D: -
size: -
V: TRBV7-2

DNA: TGCAGCGTTCTTAAACTAGCGGGAGTGTCATACGAGCAGTACTTC
CDR3: CSVLKLAGVSYEQYF
J: TRBJ2-7
D: TRBD2
size: -
V: TRBV29-1

DNA: TGTGCCAGTACGTGGGGTGCTAATGAAAAACTGTTTTTT
CDR3: CASTWGANEKLFF
J: TRBJ1-4
D: -
size: -
V: TRBV19

DNA: TGTGCCAGCAGCTCGCCGGGGCGCACAGATACGCAGTATTTT
CDR3: CASSSPGRTDTQYF
J: TRBJ2-3
D: -
size: few
V: TRBV7-6

DNA: TGTGCCAGTGGGCTGGGGGCCGGGGAGCTGTTTTTT
CDR3: CASGLGAGELFF
J: TRBJ2-2
D: -
size: few
V: TRBV19

DNA: TGCGCCAGTACGCCCGAGAGCTCCTACAATGAGCAGTTCTTC
CDR3: CASTPESSYNEQFF
J: TRBJ2-1
D: -
size: few
V: TRBV5-1

DNA: TGCGCCAGCAGCCAAGATTCCTATGGCTACACCTTC
CDR3: CASSQDSYGYTF
J: TRBJ1-2
D: -
size: -
V: TRBV4-3